This is a list of T cell receptor beta chains from one sample in a study of CD8+CD57+ T cells in acquired aplastic anemia. Each CDR3 protein gets one entry after TCRdb re-called the reads with MiXCR. The sample shows approximately 270,000 distinct CDR3 sequences, around 60% of them seen only once. Sequences were obtained from sorted CD4+, CD8+, or CD8+CD57+ T cells (not recorded which) from PBMCs. The source of these receptors is a human donor with severe aplastic anemia or a healthy control (not recorded which). CDR3s include the opening cysteine and the closing phenylalanine or tryptophan. A D gene is named only where the DNA matches it firmly. Size is omitted from some rows. Given values are once, few, many or a class for expanded clones.

once,TRBD1,TRBV2,TRBJ1-5,TGTGCCAGCAGCGCGCTGACAGGGGCAAATCAGCCCCAGCATTTT,CASSALTGANQPQHF
few,NA,TRBV30,TRBJ1-4,TGTGCCTGGAGTGTTGGGGGGAGTGTGAGTGAAAAACTGTTTTTT,CAWSVGGSVSEKLFF
NA,NA,TRBV30,TRBJ2-1,TGTGCCGGGCGGCTGAGACTCCGAAATGAGCAGTTCTTC,CAGRLRLRNEQFF
many,TRBD1,TRBV19,TRBJ1-1,TGTGCCAGTAGTAAAAACAGGGGGAAAATGAACACTGAAGCTTTCTTT,CASSKNRGKMNTEAFF
NA,TRBD1,TRBV19,TRBJ2-7,TGTGCCAGTAGTATCCCGGGACAGGGAATATCCTACGAGCAGTACTTC,CASSIPGQGISYEQYF
NA,NA,TRBV15,TRBJ1-6,TGTGCCACCAGCAGCTTCGGGGGTAATTCACCCCTCCACTTT,CATSSFGGNSPLHF
NA,TRBD1,TRBV6-5,TRBJ1-2,TGTGCCAGCAGTTTTTTGGACAGGCGCTATGGCTACACCTTC,CASSFLDRRYGYTF
NA,TRBD2,TRBV24-1,TRBJ2-3,TGTGCCACCAGTGATTTAAGTACTAGCGAGACGAAAGTCCACACAGATACGCAGTATTTT,CATSDLSTSETKVHTDTQYF
NA,NA,TRBV5-1,TRBJ2-7,TGCGCCAGCAGCTTGGTGATGGGCACCGGGGAGAACGAGCAGTACTTC,CASSLVMGTGENEQYF
NA,TRBD1,TRBV18,TRBJ1-3,TGTGCCAGCTCATCCGACAGGGCTGGAAACACCATATATTTT,CASSSDRAGNTIYF
NA,NA,TRBV10-3,TRBJ2-1,TGTGCCACCAATGGGTATTACAATGAGCAGTTCTTC,CATNGYYNEQFF
few,NA,TRBV7-6,TRBJ2-7,TGTGCCAGCAGCTCCCTCCCGACAGCCAACGAGCAGTACTTC,CASSSLPTANEQYF
NA,NA,TRBV10-3,TRBJ2-5,TGTGCCATCAGGGAGACATGGCCCTCTGAGACCCAGTACTTC,CAIRETWPSETQYF
many,NA,TRBV11-1,TRBJ1-2,TGTGCCAGCACCTCCCAGCCGGGTAACTATGGCTACACCTTC,CASTSQPGNYGYTF
NA,TRBD1,TRBV19,TRBJ1-2,TGTGCCAGTAGTAAGCTAGAGACAGGGCATGGCTACACCTTC,CASSKLETGHGYTF
NA,NA,TRBV7-9,TRBJ2-7,TGTGCCAGCAGCCATCCGATTAGGGTCTACGAGCAGTACTTC,CASSHPIRVYEQYF
NA,TRBD1,TRBV5-5,TRBJ1-1,TGTGCCAGCAGCTCTTCGACAGGGCTGAACACTGAAGCTTTCTTT,CASSSSTGLNTEAFF